This TCR beta chain stems from a study of cytomegalovirus exposure and HLA in healthy donors. Notes on this clone: Its antigen remains unknown.

The germline V and J ends were trimmed by 1 base and 2 bases, with 15 bases remaining between them. There are 17 residues in the CDR3. The germline gives CDR1 LGHNA, CDR2 YNFKEQ. Primers for the PCR totalled 60 Vbeta and 13 Jbeta. Produced via immunoSEQ multiplex PCR; TCRdb's table is partial and in-frame only. The profile shows 300,000 or so clones, 84% of them singletons. Overall study results and limits: Several of the most significant clusters were apparently associated with common viral pathogens in a later analysis.

V and J are TRBV4-2 and TRBJ1-5; D call uncertain. The source material was PBMCs. This clonotype was sampled from a woman between 40 and 55 years old in good health and CMV-seropositive. The CDR3 DNA follows: TGTGCCAGCAGCCAAGGAACTATCGACGGGGGCAATCAGCCCCAGCATTTT. Translation: CASSQGTIDGGNQPQHF.